A selection of T cell receptor beta chains follows, all from one sample in a study of blood T cells in healthy people across ages. MiXCR, run by TCRdb on the 5' RACE reads, gives a single entry per CDR3 protein. The repertoire consists of fewer than 1.5 million distinct CDR3 sequences, with approximately 42% occurring once and the leading ten covering 7% to 9.5%. Source material: blood. The receptors derive from a woman between 18 and 29 years old in good health. Each CDR3 is given with its conserved first and last residue. The order of the fields is CDR3 DNA, CDR3 protein, clone size, V gene, D gene, J gene. D genes are given only for firm matches. Expanded clones get a size class; other rows say once, few or many, or leave the size out.

TGTGCCAGCAGCCCCCGGCCAGGGACTAGCGGGATGTACGAGCAGTACTTC,CASSPRPGTSGMYEQYF,NA,TRBV7-9,TRBD2,TRBJ2-7
TGTGCCAGCAGACGAGAGGCGGGCCCAAGTGAGCAGTTCTTC,CASRREAGPSEQFF,NA,TRBV2,NA,TRBJ2-1
TGTGCCAGCGAGGGGGCGGATGGCTACACCTTC,CASEGADGYTF,NA,TRBV6-5,TRBD1,TRBJ1-2
TGCGCCAGCAGCTTGGTGGGACTACAAGAGACCCAGTACTTC,CASSLVGLQETQYF,many,TRBV5-1,TRBD2,TRBJ2-5
TGTGCCAGCAGTTCCCCGGGCCTCAGGGGCACAGATACGCAGTATTTT,CASSSPGLRGTDTQYF,once,TRBV28,NA,TRBJ2-3
TGTGCCAGCAGCCTCTGGGAGATGGGAGAGACCCAGTACTTC,CASSLWEMGETQYF,NA,TRBV14,NA,TRBJ2-5
TGTGCCATCAGTGAGGTCCCGGGACTAGCGGGATCAGGGTGGGGTAATGAGCAGTACTTC,CAISEVPGLAGSGWGNEQYF,NA,TRBV10-3,TRBD2,TRBJ2-7
TGTGCCAACTTCACTGAAGCTTTCTTT,CANFTEAFF,NA,TRBV10-3,NA,TRBJ1-1
TGCAGTGCTACGGGACTAGCGGGAGGTTCTGCCTACAATGAGCAGTTCTTC,CSATGLAGGSAYNEQFF,NA,TRBV20-1,TRBD2,TRBJ2-1
TGTGCCAGCAGCCAAGTGGGGGGCACCTACAATGAGCAGTTCTTC,CASSQVGGTYNEQFF,NA,TRBV3-1,NA,TRBJ2-1
TGTGCCAGCAGCCCGCACGGGACTAGTTCAACCTACGAGCAGTACTTC,CASSPHGTSSTYEQYF,NA,TRBV3-1,TRBD2,TRBJ2-7
TGTGCCAGTAGCAAGGGACAGTTTTACACTGAAGCTTTCTTT,CASSKGQFYTEAFF,NA,TRBV19,TRBD1,TRBJ1-1
TGTGCCTGGAACCCGGGGGCAGTCACCACCGGGGAGCTGTTTTTT,CAWNPGAVTTGELFF,NA,TRBV30,NA,TRBJ2-2
TGTGCCAGCAGCCAAGGGCAGGGGAATAATTCACCCCTCCACTTT,CASSQGQGNNSPLHF,NA,TRBV3-1,NA,TRBJ1-6
TGTGCCAGCAGAGTAGATTTCGGTGAGCAGTTCTTC,CASRVDFGEQFF,NA,TRBV11-2,NA,TRBJ2-1
TGTGCCAGCAGTTTAGCGCGGAAGACGGACACAGATACGCAGTATTTT,CASSLARKTDTDTQYF,NA,TRBV12-3/TRBV12-4,NA,TRBJ2-3
TGCAGTGCTAGAGATCAAACTAGCGGGGCAGAGACCCAGTACTTC,CSARDQTSGAETQYF,few,TRBV20-1,TRBD2,TRBJ2-5
TGTGCCAGCAGCCCCGGACAGGGCCAAAACATTCAGTACTTC,CASSPGQGQNIQYF,NA,TRBV7-3,TRBD1,TRBJ2-4
TGTGCCAGCAGTGAAATGATCGGGGAAGAGTTATATGATGGCTACACCTTC,CASSEMIGEELYDGYTF,few,TRBV2,NA,TRBJ1-2